This TCR beta chain comes out of a study of T cell responses to AZD1222 COVID-19 vaccine. The table came from immunoSEQ multiplex PCR; TCRdb's copy has only in-frame clones and leaves some out. The data contain over 75,000 clones, around 86% of them seen just once; the ten biggest clones take up roughly 2.3%. This sequence originates from an adult in good health. The sequencing here drew on peripheral blood, taken on day 0 of AZD1222 vaccination.

The CDR3 DNA sequence: TGTGCCAGCAGTTTGAGGGATGAGCAGTTCTTC. Its protein product is CASSLRDEQFF. The chain uses TRBV5-5 and TRBJ2-1; D may be TRBD2 (5 bases). There are 11 residues in the CDR3. V was pared by 5 bases and J by 8 bases, with 8 bases between. CDR1 and CDR2 from the germline V gene are SGHKS and YYEKEE (reference sequence).